These T cell receptor beta chains were read from a single sample in a study of blood T cell repertoires in COVID-19. Profiled with immunoSEQ multiplex PCR; TCRdb holds only in-frame clones, not every one. Of 50,000 or so clones listed, 75% to 90% are singletons. Sequencing was done on a sample of peripheral blood. Every receptor here comes from a human donor in a cohort sampled during active COVID-19. The CDR3 runs from the conserved cysteine through the conserved F or W.

CDR3 protein: CASSQARVPPGEQYF
V gene: TRBV4-1

CDR3 protein: CASSQARQGQPQHF
V gene: TRBV3-1/TRBV3-2

CDR3 protein: CASSERGQGNEQFF
V gene: TRBV6-1

CDR3 protein: CASTEGGRGDLNTEAFF
V gene: TRBV19

CDR3 protein: CASSLRQGGFQETQYF
V gene: TRBV7-2

CDR3 protein: CASSLRLAGVGETQYF
V gene: TRBV2

CDR3 protein: CASRDGQSGANVLTF
V gene: TRBV19

CDR3 protein: CASSLLSGWDTQYF
V gene: TRBV11-2

CDR3 protein: CAISESGTGTNYGYTF
V gene: TRBV10-3

CDR3 protein: CASSLGRWNNEQFF
V gene: TRBV11-2

CDR3 protein: CASSPGGNAKNIQYF
V gene: TRBV18